These T cell receptor beta chains were read from a single sample in a study of PD-1 blockade in classical Hodgkin lymphoma. TCRdb keeps only in-frame clones here, not all; method: immunoSEQ multiplex PCR. The table shows some 2,500 clones, with 60% to 65% occurring only once. The material was CD8+ T cells from blood, obtained before the fourth cycle of nivolumab. These receptors were taken from a human donor with classical Hodgkin lymphoma. Each CDR3 is given with its conserved first and last residue. D genes are given only for firm matches. The size entry is marked missing in some rows and otherwise reads once, few, many or a size class.

abundance: few; j_gene: TRBJ1-2; d_gene: NA; v_gene: TRBV4-1; CDR3aa: CASSQEQGEFGYTF; CDR3nt: TGCGCCAGCAGCCAGGAACAGGGCGAATTCGGCTACACCTTC
abundance: few; j_gene: TRBJ1-5; d_gene: NA; v_gene: TRBV19; CDR3aa: CASSIREMVSGGQPQHF; CDR3nt: TGTGCCAGTAGTATCAGAGAAATGGTGTCGGGCGGTCAGCCCCAGCATTTT
abundance: large; j_gene: TRBJ1-1; d_gene: NA; v_gene: TRBV7-9; CDR3aa: CASSLGQGMDTEAFF; CDR3nt: TGTGCCAGCAGCTTAGGGCAGGGGATGGACACTGAAGCTTTCTTT
abundance: NA; j_gene: TRBJ1-1; d_gene: NA; v_gene: TRBV27; CDR3aa: CASSYRVDTEAFF; CDR3nt: TGTGCCAGCAGTTACAGGGTGGACACTGAAGCTTTCTTT
abundance: NA; j_gene: TRBJ2-1; d_gene: TRBD1; v_gene: TRBV28; CDR3aa: CASSFYDFGDRGHEQFF; CDR3nt: TGTGCCAGCAGTTTTTATGATTTCGGGGACAGGGGCCATGAGCAGTTCTTC
abundance: NA; j_gene: TRBJ2-5; d_gene: TRBD2; v_gene: TRBV10-3; CDR3aa: CAISEGSGGYQETQYF; CDR3nt: TGTGCCATCAGTGAAGGTAGCGGGGGGTACCAAGAGACCCAGTACTTC
abundance: NA; j_gene: TRBJ2-2; d_gene: TRBD1; v_gene: TRBV5-1; CDR3aa: CASSFRTGNTGELFF; CDR3nt: TGCGCCAGCAGCTTTAGGACAGGCAACACCGGGGAGCTGTTTTTT
abundance: NA; j_gene: TRBJ1-2; d_gene: NA; v_gene: TRBV11-3; CDR3aa: CASSLDRTPGGYTF; CDR3nt: TGTGCCAGCAGCTTAGATCGCACGCCCGGGGGCTACACCTTC
abundance: NA; j_gene: TRBJ2-7; d_gene: NA; v_gene: TRBV7-2; CDR3aa: CASSFDSPGEQYF; CDR3nt: TGTGCCAGCAGCTTCGACAGCCCGGGTGAGCAGTACTTC
abundance: NA; j_gene: TRBJ1-2; d_gene: TRBD1; v_gene: TRBV6-5; CDR3aa: CASSYGAGGFGYTF; CDR3nt: TGTGCCAGCAGTTACGGCGCAGGGGGCTTCGGCTACACCTTC
abundance: NA; j_gene: TRBJ2-7; d_gene: NA; v_gene: TRBV19; CDR3aa: CASSIVGGYYEQYF; CDR3nt: TGTGCCAGTAGTATAGTAGGAGGTTACTACGAGCAGTACTTC
abundance: few; j_gene: TRBJ1-3; d_gene: NA; v_gene: TRBV28; CDR3aa: CASRRFGSGNTIYF; CDR3nt: TGTGCCAGCAGAAGATTTGGGTCTGGAAACACCATATATTTT
abundance: few; j_gene: TRBJ1-1; d_gene: NA; v_gene: TRBV19; CDR3aa: CASSTLGNTEAFF; CDR3nt: TGTGCCAGTAGCACACTGGGCAACACTGAAGCTTTCTTT
abundance: NA; j_gene: TRBJ2-1; d_gene: NA; v_gene: TRBV13; CDR3aa: CASSWGRYNEQFF; CDR3nt: TGTGCCAGCAGCTGGGGACGATACAATGAGCAGTTCTTC
abundance: NA; j_gene: TRBJ1-2; d_gene: TRBD1; v_gene: TRBV11-3; CDR3aa: CASSFEGQASGYTF; CDR3nt: TGTGCCAGCAGCTTCGAGGGACAGGCTTCTGGCTACACCTTC
abundance: NA; j_gene: TRBJ2-1; d_gene: NA; v_gene: TRBV4-2; CDR3aa: CASSRPGSDEQFF; CDR3nt: TGTGCCAGCAGCCGGCCTGGGTCTGATGAGCAGTTCTTC
abundance: NA; j_gene: TRBJ1-3; d_gene: NA; v_gene: TRBV6-6; CDR3aa: CASRTGTEGNTIYF; CDR3nt: TGTGCCAGCAGAACAGGGACGGAAGGAAACACCATATATTTT
abundance: few; j_gene: TRBJ2-5; d_gene: NA; v_gene: TRBV5-1; CDR3aa: CASSLEGPFQETQYF; CDR3nt: TGCGCCAGCAGCTTGGAGGGACCGTTCCAAGAGACCCAGTACTTC
abundance: NA; j_gene: TRBJ2-3; d_gene: NA; v_gene: TRBV4-1; CDR3aa: CASSQELITDTQYF; CDR3nt: TGCGCCAGCAGCCAAGAACTGATCACAGATACGCAGTATTTT